This entry features one T cell receptor (beta chain) sequence. The V end lost 5 bases, the J end lost 8 bases, and 12 bases lay between the germline ends. The CDR3 extends over 12 amino acids. This sample stems from a study of blood T cell repertoires in COVID-19. On the study more broadly: The United States, Italy and Spain provided the acute and convalescent COVID-19 samples. Nucleic acid was either cDNA or gDNA, and it came from T cells, B-cell-depleted T cells, or PBMCs.

Per the original methods: The authors estimated nucleated cell counts from reference gene primer amplification. Produced via immunoSEQ multiplex PCR; TCRdb's table is partial and in-frame only. D and trimming were read from the DNA, whereas the V and J calls and clone size are those reported in that table. The repertoire holds over 150,000 clones, with about 82% as singletons. This sequence originates from a man over 45 with active or convalescent COVID-19. The V gene is TRBV12-3 or TRBV12-4, the J gene TRBJ1-2; D uncertain. Material for sequencing was peripheral blood. The DNA for the CDR3 is TGTGCCAGCAGTGGCGGAGTAGGAGGCTACACCTTC. Translation gives CASSGGVGGYTF.